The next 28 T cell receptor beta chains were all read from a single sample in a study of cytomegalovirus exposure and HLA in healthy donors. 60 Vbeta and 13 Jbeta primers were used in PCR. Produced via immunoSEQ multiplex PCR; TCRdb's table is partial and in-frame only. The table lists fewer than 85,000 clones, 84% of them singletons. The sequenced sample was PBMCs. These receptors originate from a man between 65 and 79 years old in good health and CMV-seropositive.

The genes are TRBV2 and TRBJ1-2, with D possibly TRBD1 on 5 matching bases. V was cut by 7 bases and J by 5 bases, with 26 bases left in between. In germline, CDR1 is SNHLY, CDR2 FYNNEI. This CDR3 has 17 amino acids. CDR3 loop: CASTLEAILGGAYGYTF. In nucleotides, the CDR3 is TGTGCCAGCACCCTGGAGGCTATCCTGGGGGGAGCGTATGGCTACACCTTC.

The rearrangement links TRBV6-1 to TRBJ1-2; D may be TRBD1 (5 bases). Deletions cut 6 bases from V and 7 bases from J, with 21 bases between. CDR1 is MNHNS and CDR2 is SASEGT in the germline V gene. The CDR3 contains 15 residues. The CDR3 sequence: CASSPPDPRAGGYTF. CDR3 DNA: TGTGCCAGCAGCCCCCCCGACCCCAGGGCCGGTGGCTACACCTTC.

The DNA of the CDR3 is TGTGCCAGCAGCTTAGGACAGGCCACCTACGAGCAGTACTTC. It encodes CASSLGQATYEQYF. The gene calls are TRBV5-4 and TRBJ2-7; 7 bases match TRBD1. The CDR3 contains 14 residues. The germline V gene encodes CDR1 SGHNT and CDR2 YYREEE (reference sequence). The ends lost 2 bases at V and 2 bases at J; junction bases unmatched: 4.

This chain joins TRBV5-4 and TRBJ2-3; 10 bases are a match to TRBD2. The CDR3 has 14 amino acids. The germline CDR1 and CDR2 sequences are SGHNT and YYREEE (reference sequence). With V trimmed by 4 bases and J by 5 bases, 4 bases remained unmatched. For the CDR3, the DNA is TGTGCCAGCAGCCCTAGCGGGGGCGGAGATACGCAGTATTTT. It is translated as CASSPSGGGDTQYF.

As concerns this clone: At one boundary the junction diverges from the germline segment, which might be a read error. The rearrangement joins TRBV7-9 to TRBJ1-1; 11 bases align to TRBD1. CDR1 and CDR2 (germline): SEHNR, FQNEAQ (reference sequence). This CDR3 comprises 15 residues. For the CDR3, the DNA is TGTGCCAGCAGTCCAGGACAGGGGGCTAACATTGAAGCTTTCTTT. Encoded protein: CASSPGQGANIEAFF.

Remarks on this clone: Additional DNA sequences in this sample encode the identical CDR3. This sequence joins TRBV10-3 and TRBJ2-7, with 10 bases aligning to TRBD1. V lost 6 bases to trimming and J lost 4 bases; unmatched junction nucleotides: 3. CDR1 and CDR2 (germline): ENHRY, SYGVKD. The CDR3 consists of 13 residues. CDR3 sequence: CAISPGQGYEQYF. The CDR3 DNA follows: TGTGCCATCAGCCCGGGACAGGGGTACGAGCAGTACTTC.

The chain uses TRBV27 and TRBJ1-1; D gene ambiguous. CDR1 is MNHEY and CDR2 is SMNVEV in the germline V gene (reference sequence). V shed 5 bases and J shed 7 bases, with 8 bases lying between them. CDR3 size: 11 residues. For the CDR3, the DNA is TGTGCCAGCAGTCACGGGTTTGAAGCTTTCTTT. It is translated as CASSHGFEAFF.

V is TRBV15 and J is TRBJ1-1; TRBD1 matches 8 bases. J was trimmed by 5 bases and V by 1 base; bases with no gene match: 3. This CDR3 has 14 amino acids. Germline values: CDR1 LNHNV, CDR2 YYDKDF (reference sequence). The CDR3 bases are TGTGCCACCAGCAGAGGGGACAGGAGGACTGAAGCTTTCTTT. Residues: CATSRGDRRTEAFF.

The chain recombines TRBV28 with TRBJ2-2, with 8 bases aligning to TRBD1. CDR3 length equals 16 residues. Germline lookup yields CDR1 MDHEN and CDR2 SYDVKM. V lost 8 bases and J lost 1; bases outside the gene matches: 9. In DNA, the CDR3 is TGTGCCAGCCACTACTCAGGGGGCTGGAACACCGGGGAGCTGTTTTTT. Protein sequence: CASHYSGGWNTGELFF.

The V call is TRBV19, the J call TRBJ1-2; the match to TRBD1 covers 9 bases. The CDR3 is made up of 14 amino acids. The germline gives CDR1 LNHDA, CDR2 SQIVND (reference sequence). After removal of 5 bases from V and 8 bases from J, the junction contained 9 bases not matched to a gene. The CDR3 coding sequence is TGTGCCAGTAGTGGACAGGGGAGGGTTCACGGCTACACCTTC. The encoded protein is CASSGQGRVHGYTF.

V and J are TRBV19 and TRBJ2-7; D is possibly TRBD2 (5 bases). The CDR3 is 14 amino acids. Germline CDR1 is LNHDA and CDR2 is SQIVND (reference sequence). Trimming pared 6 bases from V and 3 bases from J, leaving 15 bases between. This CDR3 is CASSPSSQFYEQYF. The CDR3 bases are TGTGCCAGTAGCCCCTCTAGCCAGTTCTACGAGCAGTACTTC.

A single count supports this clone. This CDR3 is CASSPAGTSGVKNTGELFF. The CDR3 DNA sequence: TGTGCCAGCAGTCCCGCAGGGACTAGCGGGGTGAAGAACACCGGGGAGCTGTTTTTT. The chain carries TRBV2 and TRBJ2-2; 13 nucleotides agree with TRBD2. The J segment lost 1 base and the V segment lost 5 bases, leaving 10 bases of the junction unmatched. Germline loops: CDR1 SNHLY, CDR2 FYNNEI. This CDR3 region has 19 residues.

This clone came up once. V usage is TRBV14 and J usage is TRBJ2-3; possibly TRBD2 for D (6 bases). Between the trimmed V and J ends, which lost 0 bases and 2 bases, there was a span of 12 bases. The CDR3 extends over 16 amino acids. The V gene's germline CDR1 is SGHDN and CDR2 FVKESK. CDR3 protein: CASSQEERAYTDTQYF. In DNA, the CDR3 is TGTGCCAGCAGCCAAGAAGAGCGGGCTTACACAGATACGCAGTATTTT.

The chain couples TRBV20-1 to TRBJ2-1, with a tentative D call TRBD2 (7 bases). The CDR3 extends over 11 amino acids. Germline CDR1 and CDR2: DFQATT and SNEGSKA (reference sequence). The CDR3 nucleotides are TGCACCGGAGGGGGAGGGAATGAGCAGTTCTTC. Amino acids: CTGGGGNEQFF.

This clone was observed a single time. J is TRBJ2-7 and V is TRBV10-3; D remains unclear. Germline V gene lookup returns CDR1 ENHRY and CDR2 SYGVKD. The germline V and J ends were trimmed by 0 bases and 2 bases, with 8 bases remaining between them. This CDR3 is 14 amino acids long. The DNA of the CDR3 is TGTGCCATCAGTGAGTCGTGGGCCCCCTACGAGCAGTACTTC. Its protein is CAISESWAPYEQYF.

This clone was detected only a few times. The CDR3 nucleotides are TGCGCCAGCAGCTTGGGAACAGGCGGGATCGCAACTAATGAAAAACTGTTTTTT. Encoded protein: CASSLGTGGIATNEKLFF. The chain uses TRBV5-1 and TRBJ1-4, with a possible D match to TRBD1 (5 bases). Germline-derived CDR1 and CDR2 are SGHRS and YFSETQ. The CDR3 loop spans 18 amino acids. The germline V and J ends were trimmed by 0 bases and 0 bases, with 15 bases remaining between them.

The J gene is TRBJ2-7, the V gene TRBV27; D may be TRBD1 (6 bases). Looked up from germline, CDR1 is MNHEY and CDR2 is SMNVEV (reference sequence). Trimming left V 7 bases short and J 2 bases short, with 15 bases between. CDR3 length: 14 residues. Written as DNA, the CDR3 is TGTGCCAGCAAAGCATGGGACACCGCCTACGAGCAGTACTTC. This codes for CASKAWDTAYEQYF.

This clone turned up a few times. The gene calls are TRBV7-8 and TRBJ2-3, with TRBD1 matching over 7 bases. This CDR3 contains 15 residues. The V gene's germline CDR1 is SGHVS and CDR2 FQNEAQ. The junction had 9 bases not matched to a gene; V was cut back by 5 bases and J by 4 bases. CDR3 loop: CASSASTGRSDTQYF. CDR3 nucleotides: TGTGCCAGCAGCGCTTCGACAGGGAGATCAGATACGCAGTATTTT.

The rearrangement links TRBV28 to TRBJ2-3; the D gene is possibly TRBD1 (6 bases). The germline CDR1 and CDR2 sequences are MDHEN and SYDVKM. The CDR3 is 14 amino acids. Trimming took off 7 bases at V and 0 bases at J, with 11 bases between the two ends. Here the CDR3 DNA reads TGTGCCAGCAAGGCAGGGACAAGCACAGATACGCAGTATTTT. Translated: CASKAGTSTDTQYF. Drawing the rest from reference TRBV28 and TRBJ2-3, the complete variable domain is DVKVTQSSRYLVKRTGEKVFLECVQDMDHENMFWYRQDPGLGLRLIYFSYDVKMKEKGDIPEGYSVSREKKERFSLILESASTNQTSMYLCASKAGTSTDTQYFGPGTRLTVL.

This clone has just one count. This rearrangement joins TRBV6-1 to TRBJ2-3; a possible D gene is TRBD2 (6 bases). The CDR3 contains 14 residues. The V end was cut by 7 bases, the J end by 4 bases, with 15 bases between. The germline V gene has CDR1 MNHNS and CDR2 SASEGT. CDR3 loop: CASIRSGAADTQYF. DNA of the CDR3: TGTGCCAGCATCCGTAGCGGAGCGGCAGATACGCAGTATTTT.

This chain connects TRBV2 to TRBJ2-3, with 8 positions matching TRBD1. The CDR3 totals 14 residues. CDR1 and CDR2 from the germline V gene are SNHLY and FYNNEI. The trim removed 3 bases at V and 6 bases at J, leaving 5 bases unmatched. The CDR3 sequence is CASSDGRGPDTQYF. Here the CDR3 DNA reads TGTGCCAGCAGTGATGGCAGGGGGCCTGATACGCAGTATTTT.

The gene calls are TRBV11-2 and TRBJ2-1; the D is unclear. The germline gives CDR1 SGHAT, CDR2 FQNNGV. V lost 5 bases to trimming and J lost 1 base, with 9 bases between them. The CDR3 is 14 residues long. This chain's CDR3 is CASSLDGSYNEQFF. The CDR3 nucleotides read TGTGCCAGCAGCCTCGACGGGTCCTACAATGAGCAGTTCTTC.

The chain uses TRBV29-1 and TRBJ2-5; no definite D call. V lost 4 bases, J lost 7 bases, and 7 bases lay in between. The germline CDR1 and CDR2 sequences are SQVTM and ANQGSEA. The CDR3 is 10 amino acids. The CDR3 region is CSVVPGTQYF. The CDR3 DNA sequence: TGCAGCGTTGTGCCGGGGACCCAGTACTTC.

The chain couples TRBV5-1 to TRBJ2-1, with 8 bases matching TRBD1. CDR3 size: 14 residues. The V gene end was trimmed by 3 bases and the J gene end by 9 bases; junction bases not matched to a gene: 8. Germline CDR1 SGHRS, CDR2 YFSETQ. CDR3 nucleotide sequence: TGCGCCAGCAGCTCTGGACCGGACAGGGTTGAGCAGTTCTTC. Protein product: CASSSGPDRVEQFF.

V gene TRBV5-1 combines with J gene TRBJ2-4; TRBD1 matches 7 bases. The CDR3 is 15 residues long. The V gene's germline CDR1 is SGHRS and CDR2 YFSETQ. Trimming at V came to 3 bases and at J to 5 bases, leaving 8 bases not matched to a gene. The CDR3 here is CASSYLGDRENIQYF. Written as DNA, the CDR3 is TGCGCCAGCAGCTACCTTGGGGACAGAGAAAACATTCAGTACTTC.

The CDR3 loop reads CASSTLHREMGSPLHF. The CDR3 DNA follows: TGTGCCAGTAGTACGCTCCACAGAGAGATGGGTTCACCCCTCCACTTT. The rearrangement uses TRBV19 and TRBJ1-6, with D uncertain. V was shortened by 4 bases and J by 9 bases, with 19 bases between the two germline ends. This CDR3 spans 16 amino acids. CDR1 is LNHDA and CDR2 is SQIVND in the germline V gene (reference sequence).

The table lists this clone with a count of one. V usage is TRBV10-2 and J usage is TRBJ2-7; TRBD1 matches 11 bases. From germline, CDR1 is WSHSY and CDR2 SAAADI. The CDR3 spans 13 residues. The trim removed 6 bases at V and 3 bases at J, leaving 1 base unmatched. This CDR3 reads CASRGQGDYEQYF. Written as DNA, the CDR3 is TGCGCCAGCAGGGGACAGGGGGACTACGAGCAGTACTTC.

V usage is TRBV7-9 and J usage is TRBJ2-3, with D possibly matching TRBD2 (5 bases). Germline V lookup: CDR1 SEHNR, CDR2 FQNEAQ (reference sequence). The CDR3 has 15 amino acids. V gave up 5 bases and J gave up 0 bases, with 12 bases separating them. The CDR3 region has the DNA TGTGCCAGCAGCCAGAGGAGGTCTAGCACAGATACGCAGTATTTT. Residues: CASSQRRSSTDTQYF.